This T cell receptor (beta chain) was retrieved from a study of regulatory T cells in long-lasting Graves disease. According to the study, TCR beta libraries were built with iRepertoire HTBI primers and CDR3-region Arm-PCR. Using its own MiXCR run on the multiplex PCR reads, TCRdb lists one record per CDR3 protein. The sample has roughly 400,000 distinct CDR3 sequences, around 20% seen once; the top ten hold over 11%. As for time point: persistent/refractory GD, antithyroid drugs over 5 years with positive TRAb. Researchers made the TCR library from RNA that was extracted from PBMCs. This clonotype was counted ten times or more. Sequencing was performed on peripheral blood mononuclear cells (PBMCs), taken when the disease was refractory, from a patient treated with antithyroid drugs. This TCR was recovered from a female donor with Graves disease.

The CDR3 nucleotides are TGTGCCAGCAGTGGGCAGATCTACGAGCAGTACTTC. Translation: CASSGQIYEQYF. The chain employs TRBV6-1 and TRBJ2-7; D is ambiguous. The V gene lost 4 bases and the J gene lost 3 bases, with 7 bases spanning the gap. From germline, CDR1 is MNHNS and CDR2 SASEGT. This CDR3 contains 12 residues.